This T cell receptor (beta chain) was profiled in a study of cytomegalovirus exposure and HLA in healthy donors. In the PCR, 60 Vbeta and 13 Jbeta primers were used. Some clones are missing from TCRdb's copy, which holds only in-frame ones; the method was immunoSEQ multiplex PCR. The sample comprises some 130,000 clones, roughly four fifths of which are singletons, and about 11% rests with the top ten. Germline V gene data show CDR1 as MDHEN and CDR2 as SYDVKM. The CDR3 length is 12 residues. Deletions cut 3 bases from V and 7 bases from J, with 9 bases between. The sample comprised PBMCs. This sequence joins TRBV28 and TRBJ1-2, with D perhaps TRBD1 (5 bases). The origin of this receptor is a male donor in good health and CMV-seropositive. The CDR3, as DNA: TGTGCCAGCAGTTTGGGGGGATGTGGCTACACCTTC. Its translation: CASSLGGCGYTF.